A single sample gave rise to the 8 T cell receptor beta chains below, sequenced in a study of cytomegalovirus exposure and HLA in healthy donors. With 60 Vbeta and 13 Jbeta primers, the PCR was carried out. This table comes from immunoSEQ multiplex PCR, and its TCRdb copy is limited to in-frame clones, with some not included. The table lists about 200,000 clones, approximately 85% of them singletons, with about 2% in the top ten. The sample comprised PBMCs. These receptors were taken from a woman aged 50 to 60 in good health and CMV-seronegative.

This chain joins TRBV5-1 and TRBJ2-5; 7 nucleotides agree with TRBD2. TRBJ2-7 matches the DNA end more closely, so the J call is doubtful. This CDR3 has 19 residues. Germline lookup yields CDR1 SGHRS and CDR2 YFSETQ. Written as DNA, the CDR3 is TGCGCCAGCAGCTTGAAGGGAGTGGCGGGAGCCCAATCCTCCTACGAGCAGTACTTC. It is translated as CASSLKGVAGAQSSYEQYF.

The chain links TRBV27 to TRBJ2-7; 8 bases are shared with TRBD2. Germline values: CDR1 MNHEY, CDR2 SMNVEV (reference sequence). V lost 5 bases, J lost 2 bases, and 8 bases stayed unmatched. The CDR3 spans 15 residues. CDR3 residues: CASSPLRGGTYEQYF. Here the CDR3 DNA reads TGTGCCAGCAGTCCCCTCCGGGGGGGAACCTACGAGCAGTACTTC.

The V call is TRBV7-9, the J call TRBJ2-5; 10 bases match TRBD1. The DNA matches TRBJ2-7 better at its end, which makes the J call doubtful. Germline lookup yields CDR1 SEHNR and CDR2 FQNEAQ (reference sequence). This CDR3 spans 18 amino acids. The CDR3 DNA sequence: TGTGCCAGCAGCTCCGCCGGGACAGGGGCGTTCAGCTCCTACGAGCAGTACTTC. It specifies CASSSAGTGAFSSYEQYF.

This CDR3 is CASSPPGTGSQQFF. DNA of the CDR3: TGTGCCAGCTCACCACCCGGGACAGGGAGCCAGCAGTTCTTC. This rearrangement joins TRBV18 to TRBJ2-1, with 9 bases fitting TRBD1. Trimming at V came to 0 bases and at J to 11 bases, leaving 5 bases not matched to a gene. The CDR3 has 14 residues. Germline V CDR1 and CDR2: KGHSH, LQKENI. Variable domain in full (rest from reference TRBV18 and TRBJ2-1): NAGVMQNPRHLVRRRGQEARLRCSPMKGHSHVYWYRQLPEEGLKFMVYLQKENIIDESGMPKERFSAEFPKEGPSILRIQQVVRGDSAAYFCASSPPGTGSQQFFGPGTRLTVL.

The chain links TRBV20-1 to TRBJ2-7; D not resolved. The CDR3 runs 11 residues. The V end was cut by 8 bases, the J end by 2 bases, with 10 bases between. The germline V gene encodes CDR1 DFQATT and CDR2 SNEGSKA (reference sequence). The CDR3: CSTLKTYEQYF. In nucleotides, the CDR3 is TGCAGTACTCTAAAAACCTACGAGCAGTACTTC.

This chain uses TRBV29-1 with TRBJ1-1; D gene uncertain. The ends were cut back, 4 bases at V and 1 base at J, with 7 bases in the middle. Per the germline V gene, CDR1 is SQVTM and CDR2 is ANQGSEA. The CDR3 runs to 12 residues. The CDR3 bases are TGCAGCGTTGGGGCGGGGAACACTGAAGCTTTCTTT. The encoded protein is CSVGAGNTEAFF.

The V call is TRBV5-4, the J call TRBJ2-3; 15 bases are a match to TRBD2. This CDR3 comprises 16 residues. The V gene's germline CDR1 is SGHNT and CDR2 YYREEE (reference sequence). V dropped 4 bases and J dropped 6; count of bases not matched to a gene: 6. DNA for the CDR3: TGTGCCAGCAGCCCCGGACTAGCGGGAGGGATGGATACGCAGTATTTT. Its translation: CASSPGLAGGMDTQYF.

V and J are TRBV5-6 and TRBJ1-4; TRBD1 matches 7 bases. V lost 4 bases and J lost 8; bases outside the gene matches: 8. Germline V CDR1 and CDR2: SGHDT, YYEEEE. This CDR3 region has 14 residues. The CDR3 region has the DNA TGTGCCAGCAGCGGAGACAGGGCAGGGGAAAAACTGTTTTTT. This sequence encodes CASSGDRAGEKLFF.